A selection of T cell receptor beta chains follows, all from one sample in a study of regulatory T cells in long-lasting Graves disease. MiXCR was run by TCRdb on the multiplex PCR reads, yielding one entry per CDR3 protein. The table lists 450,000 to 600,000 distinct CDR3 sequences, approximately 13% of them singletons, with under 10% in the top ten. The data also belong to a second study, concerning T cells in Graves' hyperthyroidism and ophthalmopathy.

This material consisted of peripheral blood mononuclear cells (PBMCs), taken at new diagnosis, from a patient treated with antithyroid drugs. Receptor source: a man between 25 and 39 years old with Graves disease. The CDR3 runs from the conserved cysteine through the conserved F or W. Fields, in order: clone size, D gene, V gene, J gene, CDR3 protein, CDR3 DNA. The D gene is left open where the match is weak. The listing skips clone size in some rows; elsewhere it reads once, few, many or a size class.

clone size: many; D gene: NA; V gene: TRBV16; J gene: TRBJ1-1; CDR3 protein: CASKTLTGGAFF; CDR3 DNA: TGTGCCAGCAAGACCTTGACCGGTGGAGCTTTCTTT
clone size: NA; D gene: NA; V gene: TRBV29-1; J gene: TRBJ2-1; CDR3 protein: CSGGGLSYNEQFF; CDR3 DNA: TGCAGCGGGGGCGGACTCTCCTACAATGAGCAGTTCTTC
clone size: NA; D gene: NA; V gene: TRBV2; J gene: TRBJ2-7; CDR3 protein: CASNRAPYEQYF; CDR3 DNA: TGTGCCAGCAATCGGGCCCCCTACGAGCAGTACTTC
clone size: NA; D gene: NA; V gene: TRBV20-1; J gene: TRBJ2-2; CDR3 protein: CSAERGSGTGELFF; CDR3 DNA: TGCAGTGCCGAAAGGGGGAGTGGTACCGGGGAGCTGTTTTTT
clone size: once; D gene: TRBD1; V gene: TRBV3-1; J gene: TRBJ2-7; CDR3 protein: CASSRNRGSYEQYF; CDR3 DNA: TGTGCCAGCAGCCGGAACAGGGGTTCCTACGAGCAGTACTTC
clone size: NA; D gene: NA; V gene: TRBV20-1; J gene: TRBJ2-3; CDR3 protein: CSAHRVSTDTQYF; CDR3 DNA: TGCAGTGCTCACCGCGTTAGCACAGATACGCAGTATTTT
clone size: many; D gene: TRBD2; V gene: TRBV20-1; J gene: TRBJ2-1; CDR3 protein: CSALNSGRWNEQFF; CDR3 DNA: TGCAGTGCTCTGAATAGCGGGAGGTGGAATGAGCAGTTCTTC
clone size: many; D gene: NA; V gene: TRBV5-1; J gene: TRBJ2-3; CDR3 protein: CASSLVGAVSSTDTQYF; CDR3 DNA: TGCGCCAGCAGCTTAGTGGGAGCAGTCTCTAGCACAGATACGCAGTATTTT
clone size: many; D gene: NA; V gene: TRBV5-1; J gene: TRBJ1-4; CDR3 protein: CASSPDSAALKLFF; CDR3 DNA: TGTGCCAGCAGCCCGGACAGTGCGGCCTTGAAACTGTTTTTT
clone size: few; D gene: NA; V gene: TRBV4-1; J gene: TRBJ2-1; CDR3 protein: CASSFRVLRGVDEQFF; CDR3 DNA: TGCGCCAGCAGCTTCCGCGTCCTAAGGGGGGTCGATGAGCAGTTCTTC
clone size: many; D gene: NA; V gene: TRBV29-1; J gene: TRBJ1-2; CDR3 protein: CSAGDQDYGYTF; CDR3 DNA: TGCAGCGCGGGGGACCAGGACTATGGCTACACCTTC
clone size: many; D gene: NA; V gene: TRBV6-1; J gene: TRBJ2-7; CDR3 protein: CASSETGIVYF; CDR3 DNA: TGTGCCAGCAGTGAAACGGGGATCGTGTACTTC
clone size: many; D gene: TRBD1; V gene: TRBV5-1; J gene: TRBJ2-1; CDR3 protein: CASSLVQGSDNEQFF; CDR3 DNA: TGCGCCAGCAGCTTGGTACAGGGGTCCGACAATGAGCAGTTCTTC
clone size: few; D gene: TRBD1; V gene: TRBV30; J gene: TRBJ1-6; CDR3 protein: CAWGTGGDSPLHF; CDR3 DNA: TGTGCCTGGGGGACAGGGGGCGACTCACCCCTCCACTTT
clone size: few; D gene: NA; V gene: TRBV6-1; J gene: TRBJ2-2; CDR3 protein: CASTPTNTGELFF; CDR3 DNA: TGTGCCAGCACCCCTACGAACACCGGGGAGCTGTTTTTT
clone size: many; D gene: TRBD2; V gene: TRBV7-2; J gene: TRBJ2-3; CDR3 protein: CASSSGASGRQDTQYF; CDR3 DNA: TGTGCCAGCAGCTCCGGAGCTAGCGGGAGGCAAGATACGCAGTATTTT
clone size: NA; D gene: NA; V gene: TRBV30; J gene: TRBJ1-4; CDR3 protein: CAWSVAPLNEKLFF; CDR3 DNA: TGTGCCTGGAGTGTCGCACCCTTAAATGAAAAACTGTTTTTT
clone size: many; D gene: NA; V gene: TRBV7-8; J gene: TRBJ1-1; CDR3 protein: CASSLLTGDTEAFF; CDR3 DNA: TGTGCCAGCAGCTTATTGACGGGCGACACTGAAGCTTTCTTT
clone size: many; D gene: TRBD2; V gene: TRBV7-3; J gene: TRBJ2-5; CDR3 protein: CASSLLPGAGVETQYF; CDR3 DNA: TGTGCCAGCAGCTTACTTCCCGGAGCGGGAGTTGAGACCCAGTACTTC
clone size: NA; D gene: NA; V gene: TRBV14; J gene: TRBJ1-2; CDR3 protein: CASSQGIRYGYTF; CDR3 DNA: TGTGCCAGCAGCCAGGGGATACGCTATGGCTACACCTTC
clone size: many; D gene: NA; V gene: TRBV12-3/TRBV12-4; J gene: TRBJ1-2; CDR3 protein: CASSWGTYGYTF; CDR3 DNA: TGTGCCAGCAGTTGGGGGACCTATGGCTACACCTTC
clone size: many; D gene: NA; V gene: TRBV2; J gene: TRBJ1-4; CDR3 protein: CASSATFNEKLFF; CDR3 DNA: TGTGCCAGCAGCGCTACCTTTAATGAAAAACTGTTTTTT
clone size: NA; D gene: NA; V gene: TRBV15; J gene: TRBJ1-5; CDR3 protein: CATSRSGAGNQPQHF; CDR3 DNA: TGTGCCACCAGCAGGTCGGGGGCTGGCAATCAGCCCCAGCATTTT
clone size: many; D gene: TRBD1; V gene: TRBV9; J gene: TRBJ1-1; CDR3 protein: CASSVKSGTAIGEAFF; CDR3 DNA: TGTGCCAGCAGCGTAAAAAGCGGGACAGCCATCGGGGAAGCTTTCTTT
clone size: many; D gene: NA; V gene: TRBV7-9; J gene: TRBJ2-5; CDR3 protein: CASSLHKPPLETQYF; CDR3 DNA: TGTGCCAGCAGCTTACATAAGCCCCCCCTTGAGACCCAGTACTTC
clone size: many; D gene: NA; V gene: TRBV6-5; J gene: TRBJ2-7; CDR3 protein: CASSYNGGPYEQYF; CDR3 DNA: TGTGCCAGCAGTTACAACGGGGGGCCCTACGAGCAGTACTTC
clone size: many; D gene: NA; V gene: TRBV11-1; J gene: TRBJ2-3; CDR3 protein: CASSPRGLTDTQYF; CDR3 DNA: TGTGCCAGCAGCCCTCGGGGCCTCACAGATACGCAGTATTTT
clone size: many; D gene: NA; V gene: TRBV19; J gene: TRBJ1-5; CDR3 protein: CASSSPEDSNQPQHF; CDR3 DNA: TGTGCCAGTAGTTCCCCAGAAGATAGCAATCAGCCCCAGCATTTT
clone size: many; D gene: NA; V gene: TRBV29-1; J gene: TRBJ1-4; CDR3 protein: CSSQEGGGEKLFF; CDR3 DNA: TGCAGCTCTCAGGAGGGTGGAGGAGAAAAACTGTTTTTT
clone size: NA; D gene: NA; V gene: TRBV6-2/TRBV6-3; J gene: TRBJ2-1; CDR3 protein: CASCALNGGANEQFF; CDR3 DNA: TGTGCCAGCTGTGCCCTTAACGGTGGGGCCAATGAGCAGTTCTTC
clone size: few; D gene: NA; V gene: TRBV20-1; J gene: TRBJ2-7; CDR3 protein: CSASKGPGREQYF; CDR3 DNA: TGCAGTGCTAGTAAAGGTCCGGGCCGCGAGCAGTACTTC
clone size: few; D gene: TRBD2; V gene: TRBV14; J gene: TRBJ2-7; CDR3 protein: CASSQVAGEVPYEQYF; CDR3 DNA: TGTGCCAGCAGCCAAGTTGCGGGAGAGGTCCCTTACGAGCAGTACTTC
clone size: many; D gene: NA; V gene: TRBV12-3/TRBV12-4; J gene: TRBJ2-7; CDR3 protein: CASTPGGGGKTYEQYF; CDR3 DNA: TGTGCCAGCACCCCCGGAGGGGGAGGGAAAACCTACGAGCAGTACTTC